The 28 T cell receptor beta chains listed next were all sequenced from one sample in a study of shared clonotypes between healthy human individuals. Only in-frame clones appear in the TCRdb table, and some are missing; sequencing was by immunoSEQ multiplex PCR. Of 950,000 to 1,300,000 clones detected, more than 65% appear once; the ten largest clones hold nearly 1.5%. The specimen sequenced was memory CD4+ T cells sorted from blood. Stated subset: CD45RA-negative fraction. Source of these receptors: a man between 18 and 35 years old in good health.

CDR3 in amino acids: CATSRDMGTGKILSTDTQYF. The CDR3 DNA sequence: TGTGCCACCAGCAGAGATATGGGGACAGGGAAGATCCTTAGCACAGATACGCAGTATTTT. This sequence joins TRBV15 and TRBJ2-3, with 9 bases lining up with TRBD1. V lost 0 bases, J lost 0 bases, and 13 bases stayed unmatched. Germline CDR1 reads LNHNV; CDR2 reads YYDKDF (reference sequence). The CDR3 is 20 amino acids.

The rearrangement uses TRBV2 and TRBJ2-1; a possible D gene is TRBD1 (5 bases). The length of the CDR3 is 16 residues. CDR1 is SNHLY, CDR2 FYNNEI, per germline. The V end lost 6 bases, the J end lost 4 bases, and 19 bases lay between the germline ends. The CDR3 sequence is CASRPRAEKSYNEQFF. Written as DNA, the CDR3 is TGTGCCAGCAGACCCAGGGCAGAGAAATCGTACAATGAGCAGTTCTTC.

Here the CDR3 DNA reads TGTGCCAGCAGATCACCCCGGACAGGGGCCTACGAGCAGTACTTC. The encoded protein is CASRSPRTGAYEQYF. The rearrangement links TRBV6-6 to TRBJ2-7; 9 bases fit TRBD1. The CDR3 runs to 15 residues. The germline V gene encodes CDR1 MNHNY and CDR2 SVGAGI (reference sequence). V trimming: 6 bases; J trimming: 2 bases; junction bases outside the gene matches: 8.

The rearrangement joins TRBV12-2 to TRBJ1-1; TRBD1, the D gene given by the table, was not confirmed from the DNA. TRBV12-2 is classified as a pseudogene. CDR3 length equals 20 residues. The CDR3 sequence is CASRSLGAPRVYQENTEAFF. The CDR3 coding sequence is TGTGCAAGTCGCTCGCTAGGGGCCCCCAGGGTTTATCAAGAGAACACTGAAGCTTTCTTT.

This clone turned up a few times. The sample carries other DNA sequences with the same CDR3. The chain carries TRBV19 and TRBJ1-2; 10 bases align to TRBD1. Germline trimming cut 6 bases from V and 0 bases from J; bases unmatched to any gene: 1. Germline V gives CDR1 LNHDA, CDR2 SQIVND (reference sequence). This CDR3 contains 14 residues. CDR3 in amino acids: CASSGQGANYGYTF. The CDR3 nucleotides are TGTGCCAGTAGCGGACAGGGGGCTAACTATGGCTACACCTTC.

This clone turned up a few times. The chain is built from TRBV6-5 and TRBJ1-6, with TRBD1 as a possible D gene (5 bases). There are 16 residues in the CDR3. The germline CDR1 and CDR2 sequences are MNHEY and SVGAGI. V was pared by 0 bases and J by 5 bases, with 11 bases between. The CDR3 loop reads CASSYSSGLNNSPLHF. CDR3 coding DNA: TGTGCCAGCAGTTACTCGTCAGGGCTTAATAATTCACCCCTCCACTTT.

V usage is TRBV10-3 and J usage is TRBJ2-3, with a possible D match to TRBD2 (6 bases). Per the germline V gene, CDR1 is ENHRY and CDR2 is SYGVKD. This CDR3 has 14 amino acids. Trimming shortened V by 7 bases and J by 2 bases, and 13 bases separated the two germline ends. In DNA form, the CDR3 reads TGTGCCATCATGACTAGTGGCAACACAGATACGCAGTATTTT. Encoded protein: CAIMTSGNTDTQYF.

The chain has TRBV7-9 and TRBJ1-2, with D possibly TRBD1 on 5 matching bases. CDR3 size: 16 residues. Germline CDR1 SEHNR, CDR2 FQNEAQ (reference sequence). V was pared by 1 base and J by 4 bases, with 16 bases between. The DNA for the CDR3 is TGTGCCAGCAGCTTAGGTTCTGCCAGGGCCCCCTATGGCTACACCTTC. Translating it yields CASSLGSARAPYGYTF.

The chain couples TRBV18 to TRBJ1-4, with a weak D call TRBD1 (6 bases). The V end was cut by 6 bases, the J end by 5 bases, with 10 bases between. This CDR3 has 13 amino acids. Germline lookup yields CDR1 KGHSH and CDR2 LQKENI. The CDR3 region is CASSSTGNEKLFF. The DNA for the CDR3 is TGTGCCAGCTCTTCAACAGGGAATGAAAAACTGTTTTTT.

This clone was picked up one time. The rearrangement uses TRBV19 and TRBJ1-1; D is possibly TRBD1 (6 bases). Deletions cut 7 bases from V and 10 bases from J, with 16 bases between. Germline loops: CDR1 LNHDA, CDR2 SQIVND (reference sequence). CDR3 length equals 12 residues. The DNA for the CDR3 is TGTGCCAGTACCGATACAGGGTTTGGAGCTTTCTTT. Its protein product is CASTDTGFGAFF.

This CDR3 reads CAISAGSGANVLTF. The CDR3 DNA reads TGTGCCATCAGTGCGGGGAGCGGGGCCAACGTCCTGACTTTC. The chain combines TRBV10-3 with TRBJ2-6; the D gene is possibly TRBD2 (5 bases). The CDR3 covers 14 residues. The germline V gene has CDR1 ENHRY and CDR2 SYGVKD. V was clipped by 4 bases and J by 4 bases, with 8 bases between them.

The J gene is TRBJ1-2, the V gene TRBV13; D is perhaps TRBD1 (5 bases). V was clipped by 4 bases and J by 3 bases, with 21 bases between them. The CDR3 consists of 17 residues. The germline V gene encodes CDR1 PRHDT and CDR2 FYEKMQ (reference sequence). The CDR3 coding sequence is TGTGCCAGCAGCTCTTCCTTGCCAGGGTCGGGATACTATGGCTACACCTTC. It encodes CASSSSLPGSGYYGYTF.

The genes are TRBV30 and TRBJ2-2; D is unresolved. Germline CDR1 is GTSNPN and CDR2 is SVGIG (reference sequence). CDR3 length: 14 amino acids. The germline V and J ends were trimmed by 6 bases and 0 bases, with 11 bases remaining between them. The CDR3 protein is CACQRNTNTGELFF. The CDR3, as DNA: TGTGCCTGCCAGAGGAATACGAACACCGGGGAGCTGTTTTTT. Combining the CDR3 with reference TRBV30 and TRBJ2-2 gives the whole variable domain SQTIHQWPATLVQPVGSPLSLECTVEGTSNPNLYWYRQAAGRGLQLLFYSVGIGQISSEVPQNLSASRPQDRQFILSSKKLLLSDSGFYLCACQRNTNTGELFFGEGSRLTVL.

This chain uses TRBV5-1 with TRBJ1-6; D call uncertain. The CDR3 spans 15 residues. The V gene's germline CDR1 is SGHRS and CDR2 YFSETQ. Trimming took 4 bases from V and 5 from J, leaving 13 bases between them. The CDR3 nucleotides read TGCGCCAGCAGCCTCGGAGGGCCTGATAATTCACCCCTCCACTTT. Protein sequence: CASSLGGPDNSPLHF.

About this clone: Other DNA sequences in the sample encode the same CDR3. The chain employs TRBV6-1 and TRBJ2-3; 8 bases line up with TRBD1. Germline CDR1 is MNHNS and CDR2 is SASEGT. The CDR3 runs to 13 residues. V was clipped by 6 bases and J by 6 bases; unmatched bases: 5. The DNA of the CDR3 is TGTGCCAGCAGCGGACAGGGCGGGGATACGCAGTATTTT. Translated, it gives CASSGQGGDTQYF.

This clone has more than one count but fewer than ten. The chain is built from TRBV4-2 and TRBJ2-3; the match to TRBD2 covers 11 bases. CDR1 and CDR2 from the germline V gene are LGHNA and YNFKEQ. This CDR3 has 16 amino acids. The trim removed 4 bases at V and 2 bases at J, leaving 5 bases unmatched. This CDR3 reads CASSPGTSGLTDTQYF. The CDR3 nucleotides are TGTGCCAGCAGCCCCGGGACTAGCGGCCTCACAGATACGCAGTATTTT.

The rearrangement links TRBV18 to TRBJ2-5; 7 bases line up with TRBD1. The CDR3 sequence is 15 residues long. The V gene's germline CDR1 is KGHSH and CDR2 LQKENI. J was trimmed by 5 bases and V by 3 bases; bases with no gene match: 9. CDR3 loop: CASSPTQGFRETQYF. Written as DNA, the CDR3 is TGTGCCAGCTCACCGACACAGGGGTTCAGGGAGACCCAGTACTTC.

V gene TRBV5-1 combines with J gene TRBJ2-3, with 8 bases lining up with TRBD2. The CDR3 covers 14 residues. CDR1 is SGHRS and CDR2 is YFSETQ in the germline V gene. V was clipped by 4 bases and J by 4 bases; unmatched bases: 5. The CDR3 region has the DNA TGCGCCAGCAGCACCGGGACTAGAGCAGATACGCAGTATTTT. Translating gives CASSTGTRADTQYF.

The genes are TRBV4-3 and TRBJ1-2; D unresolved. Trimming removed 0 bases from V and 3 bases from J, with 11 bases in between. This CDR3 spans 15 amino acids. The germline gives CDR1 LGHNA, CDR2 YSLEER. In DNA, the CDR3 is TGCGCCAGCAGCCAAGATCCTGCCAGTTACTATGGCTACACCTTC. This sequence encodes CASSQDPASYYGYTF.

This clone turned up a few times. The V and J genes are TRBV6-1 and TRBJ2-7; 8 bases are a match to TRBD2. This CDR3 has 13 amino acids. Germline loops: CDR1 MNHNS, CDR2 SASEGT. Trimming removed 8 bases from V and 6 bases from J; junction bases left unmatched: 9. CDR3 residues: CASGLAGGREQYF. CDR3 coding DNA: TGTGCCAGCGGCCTAGCGGGTGGGCGCGAGCAGTACTTC.

This clone was observed once. V and J are TRBV12-5 and TRBJ1-4; D possibly corresponds to TRBD1 (5 bases). This CDR3 contains 15 residues. The germline gives CDR1 LGHNT, CDR2 FRNRAP. V was trimmed by 0 bases and J by 3 bases, leaving 8 bases between them. As DNA, the CDR3 is TGTGCTAGTGGTTTGGTACTGGGGCCTAATGAAAAACTGTTTTTT. It translates to CASGLVLGPNEKLFF.

This chain links TRBV19 with TRBJ2-7; D may be TRBD1 (6 bases). The CDR3 is 14 amino acids. Germline V lookup: CDR1 LNHDA, CDR2 SQIVND (reference sequence). V lost 3 bases and J 5 bases, leaving 14 bases between the germline ends. DNA of the CDR3: TGTGCCAGTAGTATTCACAGGGATGGAAACGAGCAGTACTTC. This sequence encodes CASSIHRDGNEQYF. Full variable domain (remainder filled in from reference TRBV19 and TRBJ2-7): DGGITQSPKYLFRKEGQNVTLSCEQNLNHDAMYWYRQDPGQGLRLIYYSQIVNDFQKGDIAEGYSVSREKKESFPLTVTSAQKNPTAFYLCASSIHRDGNEQYFGPGTRLTVT.

This clone turned up a few times. J is TRBJ1-2 and V is TRBV2; TRBD1 might be the D (5 bases). From germline, CDR1 is SNHLY and CDR2 FYNNEI. The CDR3 has 16 amino acids. The V end lost 6 bases, the J end lost 6 bases, and 23 bases lay between the germline ends. CDR3 protein: CASRIDGAGGGDGYTF. CDR3 coding DNA: TGTGCCAGCAGGATTGATGGGGCAGGCGGCGGAGATGGCTACACCTTC.

V and J are TRBV29-1 and TRBJ1-2; TRBD1 might be the D (5 bases). Germline CDR1 is SQVTM and CDR2 is ANQGSEA. V was shortened by 1 base and J by 0 bases, with 9 bases between the two germline ends. This CDR3 has 14 amino acids. DNA of the CDR3: TGCAGCGTTGAAGGGGGCTACGCTAACTATGGCTACACCTTC. Protein product: CSVEGGYANYGYTF.

V and J are TRBV11-2 and TRBJ2-2; perhaps TRBD1 as D (6 bases). Germline V gene sequence: CDR1 SGHAT, CDR2 FQNNGV. Trimming cost V 0 bases and J 1 base, with 6 bases left between them. The CDR3 sequence is 15 residues long. The CDR3 DNA sequence: TGTGCCAGCAGCTTAGAGGGACAGAACACCGGGGAGCTGTTTTTT. This sequence encodes CASSLEGQNTGELFF.

The chain couples TRBV2 to TRBJ1-3, with TRBD1 matching over 8 bases. Germline values: CDR1 SNHLY, CDR2 FYNNEI. This CDR3 has 15 residues. Trimming took 1 base from V and 4 from J; bases not matched to a gene: 3. This chain's CDR3 is CASSEGGDRGNTIYF. Here the CDR3 DNA reads TGTGCCAGCAGTGAAGGGGGGGACAGGGGAAACACCATATATTTT.

V is TRBV9 and J is TRBJ2-1, with 10 bases lining up with TRBD2. The germline CDR1 and CDR2 sequences are SGDLS and YYNGEE. After removal of 2 bases from V and 6 bases from J, the junction contained 5 bases not matched to a gene. The CDR3 is 15 residues long. CDR3 residues: CASSVGTSVFNEQFF. As DNA, the CDR3 is TGTGCCAGCAGCGTCGGGACTAGCGTCTTCAATGAGCAGTTCTTC.

The gene calls are TRBV6-5 and TRBJ2-7; TRBD2 matches at 8 bases. Germline V gene sequence: CDR1 MNHEY, CDR2 SVGAGI. CDR3 length equals 14 residues. J was trimmed by 0 bases and V by 9 bases; bases with no gene match: 7. The CDR3 sequence: CASKSGGSSYEQYF. CDR3 in DNA: TGTGCCAGTAAAAGCGGGGGAAGCTCCTACGAGCAGTACTTC.